This paragraph reports one T cell receptor beta chain. The record originates from a study of blood T cell repertoires in COVID-19. For the study at large: PBMCs, B-cell-depleted T cells, or T cells were the source of the cDNA or gDNA that made up the material.

V dropped 4 bases and J dropped 4; count of bases not matched to a gene: 2. Per the germline V gene, CDR1 is MNHEY and CDR2 is SMNVEV (reference sequence). This CDR3 contains 14 residues. The repertoire was sequenced with immunoSEQ multiplex PCR; TCRdb's copy has only in-frame clones and lacks some. The table records 100,000 or so clones, around nine tenths of them present only once. What was sequenced was peripheral blood. The rearrangement joins TRBV27 to TRBJ1-4; TRBD1 matches at 8 bases. This TCR came from a human donor with acute or convalescent COVID-19. The donor label of this sample is uncertain. The CDR3 protein is CASSWDRYNEKLFF. CDR3 sequence (DNA): TGTGCCAGCAGTTGGGACAGGTATAATGAAAAACTGTTTTTT.